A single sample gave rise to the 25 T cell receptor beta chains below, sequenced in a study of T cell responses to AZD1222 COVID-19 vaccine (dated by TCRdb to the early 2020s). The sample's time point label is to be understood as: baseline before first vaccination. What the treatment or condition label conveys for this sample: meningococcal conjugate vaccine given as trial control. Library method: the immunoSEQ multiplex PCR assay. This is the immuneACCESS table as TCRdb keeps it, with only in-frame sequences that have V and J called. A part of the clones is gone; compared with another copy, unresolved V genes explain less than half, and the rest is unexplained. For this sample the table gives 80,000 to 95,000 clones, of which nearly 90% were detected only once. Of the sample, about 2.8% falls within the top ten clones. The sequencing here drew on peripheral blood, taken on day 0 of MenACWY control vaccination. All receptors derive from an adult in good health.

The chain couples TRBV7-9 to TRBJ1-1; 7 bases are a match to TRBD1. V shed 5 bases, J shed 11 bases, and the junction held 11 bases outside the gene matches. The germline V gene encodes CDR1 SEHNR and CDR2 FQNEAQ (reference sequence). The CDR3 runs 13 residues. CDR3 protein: CASSTDRAVVAFF. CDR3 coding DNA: TGTGCCAGCAGCACAGACAGGGCGGTTGTGGCTTTCTTT. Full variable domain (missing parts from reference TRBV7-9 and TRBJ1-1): DTGVSQNPRHKITKRGQNVTFRCDPISEHNRLYWYRQTLGQGPEFLTYFQNEAQLEKSRLLSDRFSAERPKGSFSTLEIQRTEQGDSAMYLCASSTDRAVVAFFGQGTRLTVV.

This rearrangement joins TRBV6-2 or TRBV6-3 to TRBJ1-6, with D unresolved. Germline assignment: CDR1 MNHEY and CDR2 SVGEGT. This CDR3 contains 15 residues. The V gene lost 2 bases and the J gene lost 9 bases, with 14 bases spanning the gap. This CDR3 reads CASSYPSRAASPLHF. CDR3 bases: TGTGCCAGCAGTTACCCATCCCGGGCCGCTTCACCCCTCCACTTT.

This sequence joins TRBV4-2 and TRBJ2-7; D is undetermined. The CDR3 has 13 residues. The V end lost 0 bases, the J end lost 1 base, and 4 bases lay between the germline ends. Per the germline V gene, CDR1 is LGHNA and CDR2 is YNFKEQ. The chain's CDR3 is CASSQDRSYEQYF. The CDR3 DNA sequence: TGTGCCAGCAGCCAAGACAGATCCTACGAGCAGTACTTC.

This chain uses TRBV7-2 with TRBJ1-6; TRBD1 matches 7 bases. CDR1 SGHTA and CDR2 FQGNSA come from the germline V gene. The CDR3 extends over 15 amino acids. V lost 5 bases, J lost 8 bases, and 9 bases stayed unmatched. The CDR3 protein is CASSRDRVRDSPLHF. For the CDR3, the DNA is TGTGCCAGCAGCAGAGACAGGGTGAGGGATTCACCCCTCCACTTT.

The CDR3: CAWRQGVPNEKLFF. The CDR3 DNA reads TGTGCCTGGAGACAGGGGGTTCCTAATGAAAAACTGTTTTTT. V and J are TRBV30 and TRBJ1-4; 8 nucleotides match TRBD1. The J segment lost 3 bases and the V segment lost 3 bases, leaving 3 bases of the junction unmatched. Germline CDR1 and CDR2: GTSNPN and SVGIG (reference sequence). The CDR3 totals 14 residues. The full variable domain, completed using reference TRBV30 and TRBJ1-4, is SQTIHQWPATLVQPVGSPLSLECTVEGTSNPNLYWYRQAAGRGLQLLFYSVGIGQISSEVPQNLSASRPQDRQFILSSKKLLLSDSGFYLCAWRQGVPNEKLFFGSGTQLSVL.

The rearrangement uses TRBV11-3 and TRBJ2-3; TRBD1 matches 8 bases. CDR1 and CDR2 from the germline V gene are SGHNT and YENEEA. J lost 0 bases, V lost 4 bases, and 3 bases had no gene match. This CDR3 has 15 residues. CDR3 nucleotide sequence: TGTGCCAGCAGCTGGACAGGGACCAGCACAGATACGCAGTATTTT. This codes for CASSWTGTSTDTQYF.

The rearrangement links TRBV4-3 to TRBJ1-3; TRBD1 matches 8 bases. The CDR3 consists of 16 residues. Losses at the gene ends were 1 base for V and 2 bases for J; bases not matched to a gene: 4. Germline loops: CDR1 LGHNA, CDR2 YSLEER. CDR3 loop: CASSQGTGGAGNTIYF. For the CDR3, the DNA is TGCGCCAGCAGCCAAGGCACAGGGGGAGCTGGAAACACCATATATTTT.

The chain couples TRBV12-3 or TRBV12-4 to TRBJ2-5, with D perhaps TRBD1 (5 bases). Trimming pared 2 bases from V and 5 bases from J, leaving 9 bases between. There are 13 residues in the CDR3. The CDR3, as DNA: TGTGCCAGCAGTTTACAGGGCTGGGAGACCCAGTACTTC. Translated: CASSLQGWETQYF.

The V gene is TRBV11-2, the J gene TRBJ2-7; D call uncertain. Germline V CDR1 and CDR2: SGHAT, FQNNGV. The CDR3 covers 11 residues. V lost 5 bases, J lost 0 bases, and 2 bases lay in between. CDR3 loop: CASSPSYEQYF. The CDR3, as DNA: TGTGCCAGCAGCCCCTCCTACGAGCAGTACTTC.

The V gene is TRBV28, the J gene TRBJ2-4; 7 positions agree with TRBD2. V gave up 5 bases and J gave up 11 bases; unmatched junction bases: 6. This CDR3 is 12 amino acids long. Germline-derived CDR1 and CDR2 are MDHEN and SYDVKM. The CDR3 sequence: CASSVSTSLQYF. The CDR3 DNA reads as TGTGCCAGCAGTGTATCGACTAGCCTTCAGTACTTC.

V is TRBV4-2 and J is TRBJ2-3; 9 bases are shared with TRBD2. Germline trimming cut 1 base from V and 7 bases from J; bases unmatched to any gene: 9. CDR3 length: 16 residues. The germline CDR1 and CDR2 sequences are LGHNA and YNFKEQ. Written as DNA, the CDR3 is TGTGCCAGCAGCCAAGCGGAGCGGGGGGCCGGGAATACGCAGTATTTT. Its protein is CASSQAERGAGNTQYF.

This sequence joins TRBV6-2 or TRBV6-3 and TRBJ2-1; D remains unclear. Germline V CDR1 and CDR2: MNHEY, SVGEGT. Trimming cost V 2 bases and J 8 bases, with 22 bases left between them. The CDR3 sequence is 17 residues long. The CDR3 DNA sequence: TGTGCCAGCAGTTACCCAGCTTCACAGTCGCTAACCCATGAGCAGTTCTTC. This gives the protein CASSYPASQSLTHEQFF.

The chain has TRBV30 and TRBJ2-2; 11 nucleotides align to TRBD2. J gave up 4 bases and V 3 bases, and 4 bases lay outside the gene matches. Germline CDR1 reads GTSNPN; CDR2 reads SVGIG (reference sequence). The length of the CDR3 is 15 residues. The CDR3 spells CAWRAGLAVTGELFF. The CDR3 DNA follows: TGTGCCTGGAGGGCGGGACTAGCGGTCACCGGGGAGCTGTTTTTT. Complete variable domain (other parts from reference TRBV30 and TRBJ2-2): SQTIHQWPATLVQPVGSPLSLECTVEGTSNPNLYWYRQAAGRGLQLLFYSVGIGQISSEVPQNLSASRPQDRQFILSSKKLLLSDSGFYLCAWRAGLAVTGELFFGEGSRLTVL.

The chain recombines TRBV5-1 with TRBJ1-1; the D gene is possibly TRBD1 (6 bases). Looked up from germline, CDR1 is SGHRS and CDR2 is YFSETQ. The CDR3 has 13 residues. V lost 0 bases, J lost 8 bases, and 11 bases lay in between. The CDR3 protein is CASSLDRGQEAFF. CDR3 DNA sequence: TGCGCCAGCAGCTTGGACCGGGGGCAAGAAGCTTTCTTT.

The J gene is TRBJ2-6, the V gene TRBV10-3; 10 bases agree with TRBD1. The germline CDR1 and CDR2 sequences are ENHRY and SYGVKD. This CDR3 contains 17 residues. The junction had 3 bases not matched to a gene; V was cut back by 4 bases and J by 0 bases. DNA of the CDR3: TGTGCCATCAGTGGGGACAGGGGTTTCTCTGGGGCCAACGTCCTGACTTTC. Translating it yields CAISGDRGFSGANVLTF.

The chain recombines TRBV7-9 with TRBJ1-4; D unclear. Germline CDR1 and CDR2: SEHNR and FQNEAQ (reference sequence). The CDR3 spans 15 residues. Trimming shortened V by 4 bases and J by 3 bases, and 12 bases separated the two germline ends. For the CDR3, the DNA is TGTGCCAGCAGCTCAGAGGGCTTGTCTAATGAAAAACTGTTTTTT. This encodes CASSSEGLSNEKLFF.

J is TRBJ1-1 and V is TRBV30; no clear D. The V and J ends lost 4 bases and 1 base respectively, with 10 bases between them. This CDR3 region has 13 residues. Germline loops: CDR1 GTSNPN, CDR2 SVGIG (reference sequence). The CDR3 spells CAWKFQTNTEAFF. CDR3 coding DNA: TGTGCCTGGAAATTCCAGACGAACACTGAAGCTTTCTTT.

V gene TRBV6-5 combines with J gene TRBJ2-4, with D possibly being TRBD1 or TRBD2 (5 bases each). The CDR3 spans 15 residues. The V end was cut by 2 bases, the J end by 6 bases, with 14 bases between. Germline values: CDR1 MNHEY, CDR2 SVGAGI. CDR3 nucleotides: TGTGCCAGCAGTTACCGGGGTGAGGGGCCAAACATTCAGTACTTC. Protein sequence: CASSYRGEGPNIQYF.

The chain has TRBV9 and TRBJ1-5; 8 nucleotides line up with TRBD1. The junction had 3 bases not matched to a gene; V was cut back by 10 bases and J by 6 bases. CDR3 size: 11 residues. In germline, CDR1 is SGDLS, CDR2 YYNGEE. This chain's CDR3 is CAHRGGQPQHF. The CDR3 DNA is TGTGCCCACAGGGGGGGTCAGCCCCAGCATTTT.

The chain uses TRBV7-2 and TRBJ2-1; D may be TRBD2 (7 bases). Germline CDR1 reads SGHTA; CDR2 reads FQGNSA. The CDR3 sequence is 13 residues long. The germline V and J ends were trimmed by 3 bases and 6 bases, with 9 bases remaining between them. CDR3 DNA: TGTGCCAGCAGCTTTGGGGGGGCCAATGAGCAGTTCTTC. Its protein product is CASSFGGANEQFF.

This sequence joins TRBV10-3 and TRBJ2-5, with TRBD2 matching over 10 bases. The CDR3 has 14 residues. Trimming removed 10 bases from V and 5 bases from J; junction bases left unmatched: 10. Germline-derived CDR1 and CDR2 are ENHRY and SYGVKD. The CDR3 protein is CATEPSGGSETQYF. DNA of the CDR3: TGTGCCACCGAGCCTAGCGGGGGTAGTGAGACCCAGTACTTC.

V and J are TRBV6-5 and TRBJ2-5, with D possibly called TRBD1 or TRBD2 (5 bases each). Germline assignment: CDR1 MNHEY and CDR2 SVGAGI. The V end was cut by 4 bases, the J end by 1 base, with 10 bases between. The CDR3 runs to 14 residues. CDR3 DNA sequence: TGTGCCAGCAGTTGGGGACGGCTCCAAGAGACCCAGTACTTC. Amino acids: CASSWGRLQETQYF.

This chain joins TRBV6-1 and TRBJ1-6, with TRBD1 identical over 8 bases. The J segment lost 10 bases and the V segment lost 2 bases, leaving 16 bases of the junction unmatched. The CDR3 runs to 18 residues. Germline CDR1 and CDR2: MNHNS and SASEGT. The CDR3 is CASSEFPSGQGGVSPLHF. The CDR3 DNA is TGTGCCAGCAGTGAATTTCCCTCCGGACAGGGTGGCGTCTCACCCCTCCACTTT.

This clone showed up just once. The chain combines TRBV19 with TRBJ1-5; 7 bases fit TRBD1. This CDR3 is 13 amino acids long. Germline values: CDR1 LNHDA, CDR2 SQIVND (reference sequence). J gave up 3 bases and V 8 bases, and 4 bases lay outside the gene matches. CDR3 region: CASSDRINQPQHF. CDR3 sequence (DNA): TGTGCCAGTTCGGACAGGATCAATCAGCCCCAGCATTTT.

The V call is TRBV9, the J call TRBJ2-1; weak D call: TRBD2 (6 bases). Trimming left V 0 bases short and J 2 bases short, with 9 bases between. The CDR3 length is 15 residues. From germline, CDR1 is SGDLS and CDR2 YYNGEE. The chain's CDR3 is CASSVDGGTYNEQFF. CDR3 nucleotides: TGTGCCAGCAGCGTAGACGGGGGAACCTACAATGAGCAGTTCTTC.